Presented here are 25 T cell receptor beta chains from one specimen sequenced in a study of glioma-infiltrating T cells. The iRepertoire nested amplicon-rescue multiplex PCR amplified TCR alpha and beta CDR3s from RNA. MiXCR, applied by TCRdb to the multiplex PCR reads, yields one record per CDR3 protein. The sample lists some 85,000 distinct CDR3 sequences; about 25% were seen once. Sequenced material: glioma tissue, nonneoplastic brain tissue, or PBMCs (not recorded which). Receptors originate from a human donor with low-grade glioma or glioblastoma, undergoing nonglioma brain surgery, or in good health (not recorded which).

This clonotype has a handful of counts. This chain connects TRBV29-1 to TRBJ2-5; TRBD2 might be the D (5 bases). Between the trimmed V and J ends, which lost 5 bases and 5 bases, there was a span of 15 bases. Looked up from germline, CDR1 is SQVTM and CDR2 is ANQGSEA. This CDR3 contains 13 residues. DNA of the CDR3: TGCAGCGTTAGCATTGCTCCGGGGGAGACCCAGTACTTC. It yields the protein CSVSIAPGETQYF.

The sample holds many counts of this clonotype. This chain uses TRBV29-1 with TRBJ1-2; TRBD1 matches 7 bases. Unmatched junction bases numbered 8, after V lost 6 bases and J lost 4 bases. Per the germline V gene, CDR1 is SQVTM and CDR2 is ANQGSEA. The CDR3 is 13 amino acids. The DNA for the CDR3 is TGCAGCGTGGAGGGACAGACGCTCTATGGCTACACCTTC. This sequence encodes CSVEGQTLYGYTF.

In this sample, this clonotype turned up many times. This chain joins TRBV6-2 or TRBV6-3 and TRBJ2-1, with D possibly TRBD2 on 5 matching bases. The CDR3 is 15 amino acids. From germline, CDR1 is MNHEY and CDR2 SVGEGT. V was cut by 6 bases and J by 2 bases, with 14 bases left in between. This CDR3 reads CASSYTSSPYNEQFF. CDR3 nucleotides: TGTGCCAGCAGCTATACTAGTTCCCCCTACAATGAGCAGTTCTTC.

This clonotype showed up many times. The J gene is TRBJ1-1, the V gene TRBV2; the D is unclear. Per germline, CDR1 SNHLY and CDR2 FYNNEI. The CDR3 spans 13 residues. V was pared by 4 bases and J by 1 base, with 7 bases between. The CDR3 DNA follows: TGTGCCAGCAGTGTAGAAACGAACACTGAAGCTTTCTTT. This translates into CASSVETNTEAFF. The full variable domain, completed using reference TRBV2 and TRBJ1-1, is EPEVTQTPSHQVTQMGQEVILRCVPISNHLYFYWYRQILGQKVEFLVSFYNNEISEKSEIFDDQFSVERPDGSNFTLKIRSTKLEDSAMYFCASSVETNTEAFFGQGTRLTVV.

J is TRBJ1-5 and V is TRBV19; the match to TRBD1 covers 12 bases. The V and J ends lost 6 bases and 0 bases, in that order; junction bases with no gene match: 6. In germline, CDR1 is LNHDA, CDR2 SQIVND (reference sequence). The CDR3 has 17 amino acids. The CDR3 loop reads CASRTGTGGISNQPQHF. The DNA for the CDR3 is TGTGCCAGTAGGACCGGGACAGGGGGCATTAGCAATCAGCCCCAGCATTTT.

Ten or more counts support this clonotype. The CDR3 here is CASSLEFDEAFF. CDR3 nucleotide sequence: TGCGCCAGCAGCTTGGAATTTGATGAAGCTTTCTTT. This sequence joins TRBV5-1 and TRBJ1-1; D uncertain. The CDR3 sequence is 12 residues long. The germline gives CDR1 SGHRS, CDR2 YFSETQ. Between the trimmed V and J ends, which lost 0 bases and 7 bases, there was a span of 7 bases.

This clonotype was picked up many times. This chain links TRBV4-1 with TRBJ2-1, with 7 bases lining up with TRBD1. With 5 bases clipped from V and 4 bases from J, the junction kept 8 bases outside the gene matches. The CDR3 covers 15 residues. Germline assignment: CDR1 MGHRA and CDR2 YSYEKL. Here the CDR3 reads CASSLTGVVYNEQFF. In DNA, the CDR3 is TGCGCCAGCAGCTTAACAGGGGTGGTTTACAATGAGCAGTTCTTC.

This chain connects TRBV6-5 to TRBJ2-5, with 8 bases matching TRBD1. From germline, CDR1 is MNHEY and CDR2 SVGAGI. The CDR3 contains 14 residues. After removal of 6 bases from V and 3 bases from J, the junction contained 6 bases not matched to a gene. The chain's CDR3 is CASSPVDREETQYF. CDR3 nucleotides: TGTGCCAGCAGCCCAGTGGACAGGGAAGAGACCCAGTACTTC.

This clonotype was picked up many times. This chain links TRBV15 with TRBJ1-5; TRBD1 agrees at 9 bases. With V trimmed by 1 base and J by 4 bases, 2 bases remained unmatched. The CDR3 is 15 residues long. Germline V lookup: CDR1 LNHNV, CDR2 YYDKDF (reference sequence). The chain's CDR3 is CATSRAGTGNQPQHF. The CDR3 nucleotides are TGTGCCACCAGCAGAGCCGGGACAGGGAATCAGCCCCAGCATTTT.

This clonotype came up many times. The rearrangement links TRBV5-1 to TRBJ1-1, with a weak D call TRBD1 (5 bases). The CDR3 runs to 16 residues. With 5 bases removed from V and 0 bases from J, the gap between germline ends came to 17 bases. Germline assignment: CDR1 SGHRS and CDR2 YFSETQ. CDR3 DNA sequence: TGCGCCAGCAGTCGCGACAGAGGGAGCCTGAACACTGAAGCTTTCTTT. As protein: CASSRDRGSLNTEAFF.

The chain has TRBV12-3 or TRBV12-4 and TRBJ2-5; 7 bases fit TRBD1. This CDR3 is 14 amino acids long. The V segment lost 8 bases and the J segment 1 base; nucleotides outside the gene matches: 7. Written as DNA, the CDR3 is TGTGCCAGCGTATGGGACAGTCCCCAAGAGACCCAGTACTTC. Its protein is CASVWDSPQETQYF.

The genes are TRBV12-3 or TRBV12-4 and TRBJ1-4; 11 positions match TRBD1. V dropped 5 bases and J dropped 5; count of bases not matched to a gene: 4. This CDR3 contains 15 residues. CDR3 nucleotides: TGTGCCAGCAGTCCGGGGGACAGGGGGAATGAAAAACTGTTTTTT. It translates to CASSPGDRGNEKLFF.

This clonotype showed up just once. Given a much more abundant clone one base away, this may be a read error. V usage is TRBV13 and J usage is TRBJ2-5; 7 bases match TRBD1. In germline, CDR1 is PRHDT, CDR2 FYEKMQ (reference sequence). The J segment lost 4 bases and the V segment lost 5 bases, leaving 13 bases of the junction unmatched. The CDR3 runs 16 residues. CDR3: CASSVAEGQNRETQYF. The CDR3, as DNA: TGTGCCAGCAGCGTCGCAGAGGGACAGAACCGAGAGACCCAGTACTTC.

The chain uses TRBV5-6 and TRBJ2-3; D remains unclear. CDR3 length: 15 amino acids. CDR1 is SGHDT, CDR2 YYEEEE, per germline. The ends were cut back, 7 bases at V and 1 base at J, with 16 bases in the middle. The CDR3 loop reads CASGSLWEGTDTQYF. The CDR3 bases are TGTGCCAGCGGCTCACTCTGGGAAGGCACAGATACGCAGTATTTT.

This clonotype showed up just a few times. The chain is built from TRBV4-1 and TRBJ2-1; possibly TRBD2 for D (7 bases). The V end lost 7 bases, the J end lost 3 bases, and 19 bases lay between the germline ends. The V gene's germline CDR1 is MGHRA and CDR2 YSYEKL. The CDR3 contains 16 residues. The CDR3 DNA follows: TGCGCCAGCACCCCGAGGGGGGGACTTGACTACAATGAGCAGTTCTTC. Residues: CASTPRGGLDYNEQFF.

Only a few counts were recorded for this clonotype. The CDR3 DNA reads as TGTGCCAGCCTCTTAATGGCGGGGAGGACAGATACGCAGTATTTT. This translates into CASLLMAGRTDTQYF. The V call is TRBV11-2, the J call TRBJ2-3, with D perhaps TRBD2 (6 bases). V shed 8 bases and J shed 3 bases, with 18 bases lying between them. The CDR3 is 15 amino acids. Germline V CDR1 and CDR2: SGHAT, FQNNGV. The full variable domain, completed using reference TRBV11-2 and TRBJ2-3, is EAGVAQSPRYKIIEKRQSVAFWCNPISGHATLYWYQQILGQGPKLLIQFQNNGVVDDSQLPKDRFSAERLKGVDSTLKIQPAKLEDSAVYLCASLLMAGRTDTQYFGPGTRLTVL.

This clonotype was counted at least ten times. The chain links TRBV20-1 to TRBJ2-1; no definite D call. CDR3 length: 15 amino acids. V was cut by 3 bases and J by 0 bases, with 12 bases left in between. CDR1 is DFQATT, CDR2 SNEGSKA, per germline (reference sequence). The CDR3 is CSASFRTRSYNEQFF. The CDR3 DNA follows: TGCAGTGCTAGTTTCAGGACCCGCTCCTACAATGAGCAGTTCTTC.

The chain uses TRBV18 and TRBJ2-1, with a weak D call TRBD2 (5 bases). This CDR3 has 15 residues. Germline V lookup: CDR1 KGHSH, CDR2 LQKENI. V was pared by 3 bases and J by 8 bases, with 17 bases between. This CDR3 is CASSPRRELKDEQFF. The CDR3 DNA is TGTGCCAGCTCACCCCGAAGGGAGCTTAAGGATGAGCAGTTCTTC. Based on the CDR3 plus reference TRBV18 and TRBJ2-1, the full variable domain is NAGVMQNPRHLVRRRGQEARLRCSPMKGHSHVYWYRQLPEEGLKFMVYLQKENIIDESGMPKERFSAEFPKEGPSILRIQQVVRGDSAAYFCASSPRRELKDEQFFGPGTRLTVL.

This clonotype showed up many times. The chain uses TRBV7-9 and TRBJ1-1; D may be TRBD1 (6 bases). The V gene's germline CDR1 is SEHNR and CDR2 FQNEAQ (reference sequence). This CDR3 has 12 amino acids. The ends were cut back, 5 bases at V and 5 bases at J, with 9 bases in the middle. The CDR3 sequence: CASSKGGTEAFF. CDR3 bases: TGTGCCAGCAGCAAGGGGGGGACTGAAGCTTTCTTT.

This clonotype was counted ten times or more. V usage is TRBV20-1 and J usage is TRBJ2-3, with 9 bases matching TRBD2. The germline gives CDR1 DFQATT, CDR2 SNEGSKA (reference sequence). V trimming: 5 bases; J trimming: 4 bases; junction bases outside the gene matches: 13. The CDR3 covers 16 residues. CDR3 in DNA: TGCAGTGCTTTCCCATATGGGCGGGGGGGCCCAGATACGCAGTATTTT. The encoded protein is CSAFPYGRGGPDTQYF.

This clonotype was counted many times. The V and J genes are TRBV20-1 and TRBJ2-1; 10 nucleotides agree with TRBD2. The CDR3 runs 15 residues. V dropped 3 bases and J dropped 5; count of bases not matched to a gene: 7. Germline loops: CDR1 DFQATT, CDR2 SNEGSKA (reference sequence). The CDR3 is CSARFSGRDDNEQFF. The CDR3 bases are TGCAGTGCTAGGTTCAGCGGGAGGGATGACAATGAGCAGTTCTTC.

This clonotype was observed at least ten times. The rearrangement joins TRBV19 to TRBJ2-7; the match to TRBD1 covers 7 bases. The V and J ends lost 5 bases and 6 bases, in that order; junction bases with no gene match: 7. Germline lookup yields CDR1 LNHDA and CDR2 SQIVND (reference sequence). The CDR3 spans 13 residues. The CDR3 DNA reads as TGTGCCAGTAGTTCGGACAGGTGGGGCGAGCAGTACTTC. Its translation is CASSSDRWGEQYF. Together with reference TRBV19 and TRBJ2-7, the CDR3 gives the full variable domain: DGGITQSPKYLFRKEGQNVTLSCEQNLNHDAMYWYRQDPGQGLRLIYYSQIVNDFQKGDIAEGYSVSREKKESFPLTVTSAQKNPTAFYLCASSSDRWGEQYFGPGTRLTVT.

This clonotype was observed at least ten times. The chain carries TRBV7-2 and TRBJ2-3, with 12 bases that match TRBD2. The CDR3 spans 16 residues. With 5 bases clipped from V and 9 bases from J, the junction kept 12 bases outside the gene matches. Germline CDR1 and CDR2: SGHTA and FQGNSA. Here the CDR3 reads CASSGGLAGEQGTQYF. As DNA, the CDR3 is TGTGCCAGCAGCGGGGGACTAGCGGGCGAGCAGGGAACGCAGTATTTT.

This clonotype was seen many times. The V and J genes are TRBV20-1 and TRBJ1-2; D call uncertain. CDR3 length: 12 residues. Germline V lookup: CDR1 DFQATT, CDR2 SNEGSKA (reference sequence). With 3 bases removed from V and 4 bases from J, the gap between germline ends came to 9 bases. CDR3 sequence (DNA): TGCAGTGCTAGCGATCCAGGCTATGGCTACACCTTC. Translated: CSASDPGYGYTF.

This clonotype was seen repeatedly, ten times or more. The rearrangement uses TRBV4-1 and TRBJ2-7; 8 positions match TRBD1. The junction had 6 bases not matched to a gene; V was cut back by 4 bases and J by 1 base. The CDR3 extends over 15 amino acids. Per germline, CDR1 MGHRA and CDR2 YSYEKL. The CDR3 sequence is CASSLRWTGSYEQYF. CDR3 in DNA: TGCGCCAGCAGCCTAAGGTGGACAGGGTCCTACGAGCAGTACTTC.